These T cell receptor beta chains were read from a single sample in a study of blood T cell repertoires in COVID-19. Profiled with immunoSEQ multiplex PCR; TCRdb holds only in-frame clones, not every one. The profile shows about 190,000 clones, 65% to 80% of them singletons. Sequencing input: peripheral blood. The source is a man aged 45-60 years who had recovered from COVID-19. The CDR3 runs from the conserved cysteine through the conserved F or W. D genes are given only for firm matches. Rows may omit the clone size; those that give it use once, few, many or a size class.

>-|TRBV21-1|TRBJ2-7|-
TGTGCCAGCATGCTCTTAAGGACTAGCGGCTACGAGCAGTACTTC
CASMLLRTSGYEQYF
>once|TRBV28|TRBJ1-5|TRBD1
TGTGCCAGCAGTACCGGGACAGGGTTCAATCAGCCCCAGCATTTT
CASSTGTGFNQPQHF
>-|TRBV6-5|TRBJ2-7|-
TGTGCCAGCAGTTACTCTCAGGACTCCTACGAGCAGTACTTC
CASSYSQDSYEQYF
>-|TRBV29-1|TRBJ2-1|TRBD2
TGCAGCGTTGAATTCTTGCTAGCGGGATTTTATGAGCAGTTCTTC
CSVEFLLAGFYEQFF
>few|TRBV10-1|TRBJ2-2|-
TGCGCCAGCAAACCGGGACTCCTCACCGGGGAGCTGTTTTTT
CASKPGLLTGELFF
>-|TRBV3-1/TRBV3-2|TRBJ2-3|TRBD1
TGTGCCAGCAGCAGGGACAGGGGGAGAGATACGCAGTATTTT
CASSRDRGRDTQYF
>-|TRBV19|TRBJ2-1|-
TGTGCCAGTAGTATTGCTGAGTTATCCTACAATGAGCAGTTCTTC
CASSIAELSYNEQFF
>-|TRBV3-1/TRBV3-2|TRBJ2-7|TRBD2
TGTGCCAGCAGCCAGCGCCTCCCAGGAATAGCGGGAGTCGTGCACGAGCAGTACTTC
CASSQRLPGIAGVVHEQYF
>-|TRBV19|TRBJ1-2|-
TGTGCCAGTAGTATAGGGCAGGGGCTCGGCTACACCTTC
CASSIGQGLGYTF
>-|TRBV4-1|TRBJ2-3|TRBD2
TGCGCCAGCAGCCTCGTGGGACTAGCGGGAGTAAGTGGGTCAGATACGCAGTATTTT
CASSLVGLAGVSGSDTQYF
>-|TRBV5-5|TRBJ2-1|-
TGTGCCAGCAGCTTGTCGCCGGGGAGTACCAATGAGCAGTTCTTC
CASSLSPGSTNEQFF
>-|TRBV10-3|TRBJ2-3|-
TGTGCCATCAGTGTGGCGGGGAGCACAGATACGCAGTATTTT
CAISVAGSTDTQYF
>-|TRBV6-5|TRBJ1-5|TRBD1
TGTGCCAGCAGTTTGAACGGACAGGGACTAAATCAGCCCCAGCATTTT
CASSLNGQGLNQPQHF
>-|TRBV5-4|TRBJ1-2|-
TGTGCCAGCAGCTTTTCGCAGGGGAGTGTCTATGGCTACACCTTC
CASSFSQGSVYGYTF
>few|TRBV2|TRBJ1-2|-
TGTGCCACCCGGTCCCTGTCGGATGGCTACACCTTC
CATRSLSDGYTF
>-|TRBV5-6|TRBJ2-3|-
TGTGCCAGCAGCCTAAGTTTGGGGGCGTCGACAGATACGCAGTATTTT
CASSLSLGASTDTQYF
>-|TRBV4-2|TRBJ2-1|-
TGTGCCAGCAGCCCCCAGGGCCAACACAATGAGCAGTTCTTC
CASSPQGQHNEQFF
>-|TRBV6-5|TRBJ2-1|-
TGTGCCAGTTCCGAATCCAGGTTCTGGGATGAGCAGTTCTTC
CASSESRFWDEQFF
>once|TRBV28|TRBJ2-2|TRBD1
TGTGCCAGCAGAAAGACAGGGTCCGGGGAGCTGTTTTTT
CASRKTGSGELFF
>-|TRBV2|TRBJ1-6|TRBD1
TGTGCCAGCAGTGAAGCCAGTCCGGGACAGTTTAATTCACCCCTCCACTTT
CASSEASPGQFNSPLHF
>-|TRBV18|TRBJ2-2|TRBD1
TGTGCCAGCTCACCAGAAGGACAGGGGAAATCCGGGGAGCTGTTTTTT
CASSPEGQGKSGELFF
>few|TRBV19|TRBJ1-1|-
TGTGCCAGTAGTATGGCCCGCTTGAACACTGAAGCTTTCTTT
CASSMARLNTEAFF
>-|TRBV19|TRBJ1-2|TRBD1
TGTGCCAGTAGTTTAGGACAGGTTGATGGCTACACCTTC
CASSLGQVDGYTF
>-|TRBV19|TRBJ2-3|-
TGTGCCAGTAGTATTAATCGTTGGCAGACTACAGATACGCAGTATTTT
CASSINRWQTTDTQYF
>-|TRBV5-8|TRBJ2-5|TRBD2
TGTGCCAGCAGCTTGGAAACCGGGACTAGCGGGAGAGTCCAAGAGACCCAGTACTTC
CASSLETGTSGRVQETQYF
>-|TRBV28|TRBJ2-4|TRBD1
TGTGCCAGCATCAATAGCGACCGGGACAGGGTAAACATTCAGTACTTC
CASINSDRDRVNIQYF
>-|TRBV18|TRBJ1-2|-
TGTGCCAGCTCAGCCTCGACAGTGGGTGTCGGCTACACCTTC
CASSASTVGVGYTF
>-|TRBV13|TRBJ2-1|TRBD2
TGTGCCAGCAGCCTGGGGACTAGCGGGAGGCGGCAGTTCTTC
CASSLGTSGRRQFF
>-|TRBV11-3|TRBJ2-1|-
TGTGCCAGCAGCTTAGTCTCCCTCAATGAGCAGTTCTTC
CASSLVSLNEQFF
>-|TRBV3-1/TRBV3-2|TRBJ1-4|-
TGTGCCAGCAGCCTAGGAGGAGGTACTGAAAAACTGTTTTTT
CASSLGGGTEKLFF